Below, one T cell receptor beta chain is given with its context. Its antigen is not identified. The PCR used 60 Vbeta and 13 Jbeta primers. The protocol was immunoSEQ multiplex PCR, while the TCRdb copy is restricted to in-frame clones and leaves out a portion. Of 150,000 to 200,000 clones in the sample, roughly 79% were seen once. The entry originates in a study of cytomegalovirus exposure and HLA in healthy donors. The CDR3 extends over 15 amino acids. V was cut by 1 base and J by 2 bases, with 12 bases left in between. Germline V gives CDR1 MGHRA, CDR2 YSYEKL. General observations from the study: Based on reports, TCR beta sequences accurately predicted HLA-A and HLA-B alleles for most subjects. For TCR beta chains, V- and J-gene trimming was later linked to a missense DCLRE1C variant.

The V and J genes are TRBV4-1 and TRBJ2-7; unclear D gene. The sample was PBMCs. The sequence came from a young man in good health and CMV-seronegative. Written as DNA, the CDR3 is TGCGCCAGCAGCCAAGTCCTGAGACAACCCTACGAGCAGTACTTC. It translates to CASSQVLRQPYEQYF.